A single sample is the source of the 13 T cell receptor beta chains below, sequenced in a study of OX40 agonist ivuxolimab in advanced cancers. Libraries were prepared by immunoSEQ multiplex PCR; TCRdb keeps only in-frame clonotypes and omits some of them. There are some 97,000 clones in the sample; around 93% occur only once, and roughly 0.56% lies in the top ten. The sequencing here drew on CD4+ or CD8+ T cells sorted from blood, taken in a trial of the OX40 agonist ivuxolimab. These receptors were taken from an adult with an advanced solid tumor such as melanoma, head and neck, liver or kidney cancer.

This chain connects TRBV28 to TRBJ1-6; D remains ambiguous. This CDR3 region has 13 residues. Trimming removed 6 bases from V and 13 bases from J, with 16 bases in between. The germline V gene has CDR1 MDHEN and CDR2 SYDVKM. The CDR3 is CASSPGAGGPLHF. CDR3 sequence (DNA): TGTGCCAGCAGCCCGGGAGCGGGTGGCCCCCTCCACTTT.

The V call is TRBV18, the J call TRBJ1-2; D may be TRBD1 (5 bases). CDR1 is KGHSH, CDR2 LQKENI, per germline. This CDR3 spans 14 amino acids. Trimming removed 2 bases at V and 1 base at J, with 8 bases between. The CDR3 loop reads CASSPVGDNYGYTF. The CDR3 bases are TGTGCCAGCTCACCAGTAGGGGATAACTATGGCTACACCTTC.

This chain joins TRBV28 and TRBJ2-7; D might be TRBD2 (5 bases). V shed 6 bases and J shed 6 bases, with 21 bases lying between them. Germline lookup yields CDR1 MDHEN and CDR2 SYDVKM. The CDR3 contains 15 residues. The CDR3 spells CASSPFGDTVIEQYF. The CDR3 bases are TGTGCCAGCAGCCCCTTCGGGGATACAGTTATCGAGCAGTACTTC.

The chain couples TRBV7-3 to TRBJ1-1; D remains unclear. CDR3 length: 15 residues. V was clipped by 10 bases and J by 5 bases, with 23 bases between them. Germline loops: CDR1 SGHTA, CDR2 FQGTGA. CDR3 sequence: CATLLFLVTATEAFF. DNA of the CDR3: TGTGCCACCCTGCTGTTTTTGGTCACAGCTACTGAAGCTTTCTTT.

The chain couples TRBV5-5 to TRBJ2-1; TRBD1 aligns across 11 bases. V trimming: 4 bases; J trimming: 9 bases; junction bases outside the gene matches: 6. The germline CDR1 and CDR2 sequences are SGHKS and YYEKEE (reference sequence). The CDR3 is made up of 14 amino acids. CDR3 DNA sequence: TGTGCCAGCAGCGCGGGACAGGGGGTCGGTGAGCAGTTCTTC. Amino acid sequence: CASSAGQGVGEQFF.

The rearrangement links TRBV28 to TRBJ1-3; TRBD1 is a possible D gene (5 bases). The germline V gene encodes CDR1 MDHEN and CDR2 SYDVKM. The CDR3 sequence is 15 residues long. Trimming removed 1 base at V and 0 bases at J, with 7 bases between. Here the CDR3 reads CASSLYGGSGNTIYF. CDR3 bases: TGTGCCAGCAGTTTATACGGGGGCTCTGGAAACACCATATATTTT.

The chain employs TRBV9 and TRBJ1-2; D perhaps matches TRBD1 (5 bases). The CDR3 totals 14 residues. V was trimmed by 0 bases and J by 4 bases, leaving 10 bases between them. From germline, CDR1 is SGDLS and CDR2 YYNGEE. The CDR3 sequence: CASSVVGASYGYTF. The CDR3 region has the DNA TGTGCCAGCAGCGTAGTAGGGGCAAGCTATGGCTACACCTTC. Variable domain in full (rest from reference TRBV9 and TRBJ1-2): DSGVTQTPKHLITATGQRVTLRCSPRSGDLSVYWYQQSLDQGLQFLIQYYNGEERAKGNILERFSAQQFPDLHSELNLSSLELGDSALYFCASSVVGASYGYTFGSGTRLTVV.

This clone was seen a single time. The rearrangement joins TRBV18 to TRBJ2-7; no firm D call. Germline V gene data show CDR1 as KGHSH and CDR2 as LQKENI. This CDR3 is 16 amino acids long. V was cut by 3 bases and J by 5 bases, with 20 bases left in between. Here the CDR3 reads CASSPTTWSPEDEQYF. CDR3 bases: TGTGCCAGCTCACCTACGACGTGGAGTCCTGAGGACGAGCAGTACTTC.

V is TRBV28 and J is TRBJ2-5; the D is unclear. Between the trimmed V and J ends, which lost 7 bases and 4 bases, there was a span of 10 bases. Germline V gene data show CDR1 as MDHEN and CDR2 as SYDVKM. The CDR3 is 12 residues long. CDR3 sequence (DNA): TGTGCCAGCATCGGTTATCTAGAGACCCAGTACTTC. Translating gives CASIGYLETQYF.

V is TRBV28 and J is TRBJ2-7; 12 bases fit TRBD1. CDR3 length: 15 amino acids. CDR1 is MDHEN, CDR2 SYDVKM, per germline. Trimming cost V 7 bases and J 7 bases; bases outside gene matches: 11. The CDR3, as DNA: TGTGCCAGCATGGGACGGGGACAGGGGGCAGGGGAGCAGTACTTC. Amino acids: CASMGRGQGAGEQYF.

The chain joins TRBV7-2 to TRBJ2-7; D is ambiguous. The V gene lost 3 bases and the J gene lost 0 bases, with 12 bases spanning the gap. Germline lookup yields CDR1 SGHTA and CDR2 FQGNSA. This CDR3 spans 15 amino acids. The CDR3 loop reads CASSFNRASSYEQYF. CDR3 DNA: TGTGCCAGCAGCTTTAATCGTGCTAGCTCCTACGAGCAGTACTTC. Complete variable domain (other parts from reference TRBV7-2 and TRBJ2-7): GAGVSQSPSNKVTEKGKDVELRCDPISGHTALYWYRQSLGQGLEFLIYFQGNSAPDKSGLPSDRFSAERTGGSVSTLTIQRTQQEDSAVYLCASSFNRASSYEQYFGPGTRLTVT.

This chain links TRBV10-3 with TRBJ1-2; D perhaps matches TRBD1 (6 bases). Trimming removed 4 bases from V and 2 bases from J, with 8 bases in between. The V gene's germline CDR1 is ENHRY and CDR2 SYGVKD. This CDR3 spans 13 amino acids. CDR3 loop: CAISVGGNYGYTF. The CDR3 DNA follows: TGTGCCATCAGTGTGGGGGGCAACTATGGCTACACCTTC.

V usage is TRBV5-6 and J usage is TRBJ1-4, with 7 bases lining up with TRBD1. V was clipped by 6 bases and J by 5 bases; unmatched bases: 10. Germline values: CDR1 SGHDT, CDR2 YYEEEE. The CDR3 is made up of 15 amino acids. CDR3 in amino acids: CASNQHRGGNEKLFF. The DNA for the CDR3 is TGTGCCAGCAACCAACACAGGGGAGGGAATGAAAAACTGTTTTTT. The full variable domain, rest sourced from reference TRBV5-6 and TRBJ1-4, is DAGVTQSPTHLIKTRGQQVTLRCSPKSGHDTVSWYQQALGQGPQFIFQYYEEEERQRGNFPDRFSGHQFPNYSSELNVNALLLGDSALYLCASNQHRGGNEKLFFGSGTQLSVL.